These 2 T cell receptor beta chains came from one sample sequenced in a study of T cell responses to AZD1222 COVID-19 vaccine. Libraries were prepared by immunoSEQ multiplex PCR; TCRdb keeps only in-frame clonotypes and omits some of them. In the table there are approximately 190,000 clones, just over 90% of which are singletons. The sequencing here drew on peripheral blood, taken on day 0 of AZD1222 vaccination. All receptors come from an adult in good health.

The CDR3 is CATSDSRTGVDYGYTF. CDR3 bases: TGTGCCACCAGTGATTCCCGGACAGGGGTGGACTATGGCTACACCTTC. This chain uses TRBV24-1 with TRBJ1-2; 9 nucleotides line up with TRBD1. V gave up 2 bases and J gave up 3 bases; unmatched junction bases: 6. Germline V gives CDR1 KGHDR, CDR2 SFDVKD. This CDR3 region has 16 residues.

The chain carries TRBV12-5 and TRBJ1-2, with 7 nucleotides matching TRBD1. The junction had 4 bases not matched to a gene; V was cut back by 1 base and J by 5 bases. In germline, CDR1 is LGHNT, CDR2 FRNRAP. This CDR3 contains 14 residues. In DNA, the CDR3 is TGTGCTAGTGGTTTGGGCCCAGGGGGATATGGCTACACCTTC. Translation: CASGLGPGGYGYTF.